The 25 T cell receptor beta chains below come from one sample, sequenced in a study of cytomegalovirus exposure and HLA in healthy donors. 13 Jbeta primers and 60 Vbeta primers were used for the PCR. Method: immunoSEQ multiplex PCR; TCRdb's copy keeps in-frame clones and lacks some. The profile shows about 190,000 clones, more than 70% of them singletons. Input material: PBMCs. All receptors derive from a man aged 25 to 45 in good health and CMV-seropositive.

V and J are TRBV30 and TRBJ2-1, with D unclear. The CDR3 is made up of 13 amino acids. V lost 1 base, J lost 6 bases, and 10 bases lay in between. Germline-derived CDR1 and CDR2 are GTSNPN and SVGIG (reference sequence). Here the CDR3 reads CAWSGPLGNEQFF. Written as DNA, the CDR3 is TGTGCCTGGAGTGGCCCCCTAGGCAATGAGCAGTTCTTC.

The J gene is TRBJ2-7, the V gene TRBV6-5; D is possibly TRBD1 (5 bases). Germline CDR1 and CDR2: MNHEY and SVGAGI. V was clipped by 10 bases and J by 6 bases, with 13 bases between them. There are 11 residues in the CDR3. Here the CDR3 reads CAIGQSAEQYF. The CDR3 nucleotides read TGTGCCATCGGACAATCAGCCGAGCAGTACTTC.

This clone was observed once. The chain has TRBV4-3 and TRBJ2-7; 9 bases agree with TRBD1. The germline gives CDR1 LGHNA, CDR2 YSLEER. This CDR3 has 17 residues. V was clipped by 4 bases and J by 7 bases; unmatched bases: 17. CDR3: CASSPKIEEQGAWEQYF. CDR3 nucleotides: TGCGCCAGCAGCCCCAAGATAGAAGAACAGGGGGCATGGGAGCAGTACTTC.

The CDR3 bases are TGTGCCAGCAGTTTAAACACACAACCCACTGGAAACACCATATATTTT. Protein product: CASSLNTQPTGNTIYF. The chain links TRBV28 to TRBJ1-3; D not resolved. This CDR3 contains 16 residues. Germline values: CDR1 MDHEN, CDR2 SYDVKM. Between the trimmed V and J ends, which lost 2 bases and 2 bases, there was a span of 13 bases.

The chain is built from TRBV7-9 and TRBJ1-2; 10 nucleotides match TRBD1. The length of the CDR3 is 15 residues. The trim removed 1 base at V and 5 bases at J, leaving 4 bases unmatched. The germline V gene has CDR1 SEHNR and CDR2 FQNEAQ (reference sequence). The CDR3 coding sequence is TGTGCCAGCAGCTTAGAGGGACAGGGGCATTATGGCTACACCTTC. It is translated as CASSLEGQGHYGYTF.

Sample share makes this clone medium-sized. The V and J genes are TRBV5-1 and TRBJ2-7; unclear D gene. With 6 bases removed from V and 5 bases from J, the gap between germline ends came to 15 bases. Looked up from germline, CDR1 is SGHRS and CDR2 is YFSETQ. There are 13 residues in the CDR3. CDR3 sequence: CASTPSPGNEQYF. The CDR3 DNA is TGCGCCAGCACACCGTCTCCAGGAAACGAGCAGTACTTC.

The chain links TRBV30 to TRBJ1-1; D may be TRBD1 (5 bases). The ends were cut back, 1 base at V and 0 bases at J, with 6 bases in the middle. CDR1 is GTSNPN and CDR2 is SVGIG in the germline V gene (reference sequence). This CDR3 is 13 amino acids long. CDR3 in DNA: TGTGCCTGGAGTGGACAGATGAACACTGAAGCTTTCTTT. Translation: CAWSGQMNTEAFF.

The rearrangement links TRBV5-1 to TRBJ2-3; tentatively, D is TRBD1 (5 bases). The CDR3 runs 12 residues. Trimming pared 4 bases from V and 4 bases from J, leaving 7 bases between. The germline gives CDR1 SGHRS, CDR2 YFSETQ. In DNA form, the CDR3 reads TGCGCCAGCAGCCCAGGGTCAGATACGCAGTATTTT. Protein product: CASSPGSDTQYF.

V gene TRBV18 combines with J gene TRBJ1-5; D is possibly TRBD1 (5 bases). CDR3 length: 15 amino acids. The germline V and J ends were trimmed by 2 bases and 4 bases, with 12 bases remaining between them. Germline CDR1 reads KGHSH; CDR2 reads LQKENI. The CDR3 protein is CASSPGGGANQPQHF. As DNA, the CDR3 is TGTGCCAGCTCACCAGGGGGGGGTGCAAATCAGCCCCAGCATTTT.

The V and J genes are TRBV5-1 and TRBJ2-1; 10 bases are a match to TRBD2. Per the germline V gene, CDR1 is SGHRS and CDR2 is YFSETQ. Unmatched junction bases numbered 8, after V lost 4 bases and J lost 7 bases. The CDR3 is 15 amino acids. As DNA, the CDR3 is TGCGCCAGCAGCCCGGGACTAGCGTTCTGGAATGAGCAGTTCTTC. This translates into CASSPGLAFWNEQFF.

This rearrangement joins TRBV6-9 to TRBJ1-5, with D hard to call. Germline V gene lookup returns CDR1 MNHGY and CDR2 SVAAGI. Deletions cut 3 bases from V and 5 bases from J, with 8 bases between. The CDR3 consists of 13 residues. In DNA, the CDR3 is TGTGCCAGCAGTTACTCTCAGGATCAGCCCCAGCATTTT. It encodes CASSYSQDQPQHF.

The rearrangement links TRBV7-6 to TRBJ2-7; possible D gene TRBD2, 6 bases. Trimming removed 1 base at V and 2 bases at J, with 12 bases between. The CDR3 length is 15 residues. Germline-derived CDR1 and CDR2 are SGHVS and FNYEAQ. DNA of the CDR3: TGTGCCAGCAGCTTAGGGGGAGGCTCTACCTACGAGCAGTACTTC. It translates to CASSLGGGSTYEQYF. Variable domain in full (rest from reference TRBV7-6 and TRBJ2-7): GAGVSQSPRYKVTKRGQDVALRCDPISGHVSLYWYRQALGQGPEFLTYFNYEAQQDKSGLPNDRFSAERPEGSISTLTIQRTEQRDSAMYRCASSLGGGSTYEQYFGPGTRLTVT.

The chain combines TRBV5-1 with TRBJ2-1, with unresolved D. With 0 bases removed from V and 0 bases from J, the gap between germline ends came to 10 bases. Germline V lookup: CDR1 SGHRS, CDR2 YFSETQ. The CDR3 consists of 16 residues. CDR3 amino acids: CASSLAASSSYNEQFF. CDR3 DNA: TGCGCCAGCAGCTTGGCAGCCTCTAGCTCCTACAATGAGCAGTTCTTC. The complete variable domain, with remaining parts taken from reference TRBV5-1 and TRBJ2-1, reads KAGVTQTPRYLIKTRGQQVTLSCSPISGHRSVSWYQQTPGQGLQFLFEYFSETQRNKGNFPGRFSGRQFSNSRSEMNVSTLELGDSALYLCASSLAASSSYNEQFFGPGTRLTVL.

The chain employs TRBV2 and TRBJ1-4, with unresolved D. The CDR3 runs 15 residues. V lost 2 bases, J lost 8 bases, and 15 bases lay in between. From germline, CDR1 is SNHLY and CDR2 FYNNEI. CDR3 protein: CASSEIVPAGEKLFF. The CDR3 DNA follows: TGTGCCAGCAGTGAAATTGTCCCTGCGGGCGAAAAACTGTTTTTT.

J is TRBJ2-3 and V is TRBV18, with 9 positions matching TRBD2. The CDR3 sequence is 17 residues long. Germline V lookup: CDR1 KGHSH, CDR2 LQKENI. The ends lost 2 bases at V and 3 bases at J; junction bases unmatched: 9. CDR3 in amino acids: CASSPVKAGGPTDTQYF. In DNA, the CDR3 is TGTGCCAGCTCACCAGTGAAGGCGGGGGGGCCGACAGATACGCAGTATTTT.

DNA for the CDR3: TGTGCCAGCAGCTTAGATCGGGGGGGGAACTATGGCTACACCTTC. Translation gives CASSLDRGGNYGYTF. The V call is TRBV11-2, the J call TRBJ1-2, with D possibly matching TRBD1 (5 bases). Trimming removed 0 bases at V and 2 bases at J, with 10 bases between. CDR1 is SGHAT and CDR2 is FQNNGV in the germline V gene. The CDR3 runs to 15 residues.

A remark on this clone: The sample carries other DNA sequences with the same CDR3. V gene TRBV28 combines with J gene TRBJ1-4, with 8 bases matching TRBD1. The CDR3 sequence is 14 residues long. V lost 4 bases, J lost 6 bases, and 4 bases stayed unmatched. CDR1 is MDHEN and CDR2 is SYDVKM in the germline V gene. CDR3 sequence (DNA): TGTGCCAGCAGTTCCGGACAGGGTTATGAAAAACTGTTTTTT. Translated: CASSSGQGYEKLFF.

This sequence joins TRBV11-2 and TRBJ2-3, with D perhaps matching TRBD2 (7 bases). The CDR3 is made up of 19 amino acids. V was shortened by 0 bases and J by 1 base, with 20 bases between the two germline ends. CDR1 is SGHAT, CDR2 FQNNGV, per germline. The CDR3 spells CASSLEPPGAGEGTDTQYF. CDR3 DNA sequence: TGTGCCAGCAGCTTAGAGCCCCCGGGGGCGGGGGAGGGCACAGATACGCAGTATTTT.

The rearrangement links TRBV19 to TRBJ1-5, with 8 bases fitting TRBD1. The V and J ends lost 4 bases and 0 bases, in that order; junction bases with no gene match: 2. There are 15 residues in the CDR3. The V gene's germline CDR1 is LNHDA and CDR2 SQIVND (reference sequence). The CDR3 nucleotides read TGTGCCAGTAGTAAACAGGGGGTTAGCAATCAGCCCCAGCATTTT. It yields the protein CASSKQGVSNQPQHF.

This chain connects TRBV7-9 to TRBJ2-7; 9 bases map to TRBD1. The CDR3 covers 13 residues. Germline values: CDR1 SEHNR, CDR2 FQNEAQ (reference sequence). Unmatched junction bases numbered 2, after V lost 3 bases and J lost 5 bases. CDR3 in amino acids: CASSLGQGNEQYF. DNA of the CDR3: TGTGCCAGCAGCTTGGGACAGGGAAACGAGCAGTACTTC.

This chain uses TRBV27 with TRBJ1-1; TRBD1 aligns across 8 bases. Germline CDR1 reads MNHEY; CDR2 reads SMNVEV (reference sequence). The CDR3 spans 12 residues. V was clipped by 6 bases and J by 5 bases; unmatched bases: 2. The CDR3 protein is CASSYRGTEAFF. The DNA for the CDR3 is TGTGCCAGCAGCTACAGGGGGACTGAAGCTTTCTTT.

Only a few counts were recorded for this clone. CDR3 in amino acids: CASSPQGAGNEKLFF. As DNA, the CDR3 is TGTGCCAGCAGCCCTCAGGGGGCGGGTAATGAAAAACTGTTTTTT. The V call is TRBV7-9, the J call TRBJ1-4, with 8 bases matching TRBD1. The V and J ends lost 5 bases and 4 bases, in that order; junction bases with no gene match: 6. Germline V CDR1 and CDR2: SEHNR, FQNEAQ (reference sequence). The CDR3 loop spans 15 amino acids.

V and J are TRBV7-8 and TRBJ2-3, with 9 bases matching TRBD2. Per the germline V gene, CDR1 is SGHVS and CDR2 is FQNEAQ. After removal of 8 bases from V and 2 bases from J, the junction contained 14 bases not matched to a gene. The CDR3 extends over 17 amino acids. The CDR3 spells CASLLRAGGNPTDTQYF. The CDR3 coding sequence is TGTGCCAGCCTCCTACGGGCGGGGGGGAATCCCACAGATACGCAGTATTTT.

The rearrangement links TRBV7-8 to TRBJ2-7; a weak D match, TRBD2 (6 bases). The CDR3 extends over 15 amino acids. Trimming left V 0 bases short and J 6 bases short, with 15 bases between. Germline loops: CDR1 SGHVS, CDR2 FQNEAQ. As DNA, the CDR3 is TGTGCCAGCAGCTTAGCGGGCCGGGGAGGATCCGAGCAGTACTTC. Translated, it gives CASSLAGRGGSEQYF. Together with reference TRBV7-8 and TRBJ2-7, the CDR3 gives the full variable domain: GAGVSQSPRYKVAKRGQDVALRCDPISGHVSLFWYQQALGQGPEFLTYFQNEAQLDKSGLPSDRFFAERPEGSVSTLKIQRTQQEDSAVYLCASSLAGRGGSEQYFGPGTRLTVT.

The rearrangement links TRBV28 to TRBJ2-7; weak D call: TRBD2 (5 bases). This CDR3 is built from 12 residues. V shed 5 bases and J shed 0 bases, with 5 bases lying between them. The germline CDR1 and CDR2 sequences are MDHEN and SYDVKM. CDR3 loop: CASSGSSYEQYF. CDR3 DNA: TGTGCCAGCAGTGGGAGCTCCTACGAGCAGTACTTC. Complete variable domain (other parts from reference TRBV28 and TRBJ2-7): DVKVTQSSRYLVKRTGEKVFLECVQDMDHENMFWYRQDPGLGLRLIYFSYDVKMKEKGDIPEGYSVSREKKERFSLILESASTNQTSMYLCASSGSSYEQYFGPGTRLTVT.